This TCR beta chain was retrieved from a study of regulatory T cells in long-lasting Graves disease. This CDR3 spans 16 amino acids. V lost 5 bases, J lost 1 base, and 6 bases stayed unmatched. This clonotype was seen many times. The time point here: newly diagnosed GD, antithyroid drugs for less than 3 months. RNA isolated from PBMCs was used to make the TCR library. Assembly of TCR beta libraries relied on iRepertoire HTBI primers together with Arm-PCR of CDR3 regions. TCRdb re-derived calls from the multiplex PCR reads in MiXCR, one entry per CDR3 protein. The data contain hundreds of thousands of distinct CDR3 sequences, 18% of them seen just once; the ten biggest clones take up more than 30%.

The source was peripheral blood mononuclear cells (PBMCs), collected at new diagnosis, from a patient treated with antithyroid drugs. This chain uses TRBV12-3 or TRBV12-4 with TRBJ2-2; 8 bases fit TRBD1. This clonotype originated in a female donor with Graves disease. CDR3 sequence (DNA): TGTGCCAGCAGTCCCTACAGGGGGGTGAACACCGGGGAGCTGTTTTTT. Translating gives CASSPYRGVNTGELFF.